This entry lists 11 T cell receptor beta chains sequenced from one sample in a study of blood T cell repertoires in COVID-19 (dated by TCRdb to about 2020). The method was the immunoSEQ multiplex PCR assay. Not all clones reach the TCRdb copy of this immuneACCESS table, which keeps in-frame sequences only. Checked studies attribute under half of the gap to unresolved V genes and leave the rest unexplained. Recorded for this sample are roughly 390,000 clones; more than 75% of them occurred a single time. The top ten hold 8.5% to 12% of the sample. The sample taken for sequencing was peripheral blood. The receptors stem from a woman aged 30 to 39 with COVID-19, enrolled during active disease.

J is TRBJ2-1 and V is TRBV20-1; tentatively, D is TRBD1 (5 bases). Germline V gene data show CDR1 as DFQATT and CDR2 as SNEGSKA (reference sequence). The CDR3 covers 14 residues. Trimming took 3 bases from V and 8 from J, leaving 17 bases between them. In DNA, the CDR3 is TGCAGTGCTAGTTTTGGGGCAGCCCGCCATGAGCAGTTCTTC. Protein product: CSASFGAARHEQFF.

The CDR3 bases are TGTGCCAGCAGCTTAGTCAGGGTGGGCACCGGGGAGCTGTTTTTT. This sequence encodes CASSLVRVGTGELFF. This chain joins TRBV11-2 and TRBJ2-2; D might be TRBD1 (5 bases). V lost 1 base and J 4 bases, leaving 10 bases between the germline ends. The CDR3 consists of 15 residues. CDR1 and CDR2 (germline): SGHAT, FQNNGV.

This clone was seen a single time. The rearrangement links TRBV28 to TRBJ2-7, with D perhaps TRBD1 (5 bases). There are 14 residues in the CDR3. The ends were cut back, 3 bases at V and 3 bases at J, with 12 bases in the middle. Germline CDR1 MDHEN, CDR2 SYDVKM. In DNA form, the CDR3 reads TGTGCCAGCAGTTTTTCAGGGAAATACTACGAGCAGTACTTC. Translation: CASSFSGKYYEQYF. The entire variable domain, with the rest obtained from reference TRBV28 and TRBJ2-7, is as follows: DVKVTQSSRYLVKRTGEKVFLECVQDMDHENMFWYRQDPGLGLRLIYFSYDVKMKEKGDIPEGYSVSREKKERFSLILESASTNQTSMYLCASSFSGKYYEQYFGPGTRLTVT.

The chain uses TRBV7-2 and TRBJ2-7; 7 bases line up with TRBD1. Losses at the gene ends were 2 bases for V and 2 bases for J; bases not matched to a gene: 3. Germline V CDR1 and CDR2: SGHTA, FQGNSA. This CDR3 spans 14 amino acids. The CDR3 protein is CASSLYRGPYEQYF. The CDR3 region has the DNA TGTGCCAGCAGCTTATACAGGGGCCCCTACGAGCAGTACTTC.

As concerns this clone: Other nucleotide sequences in the sample specify the same CDR3. The chain joins TRBV4-1 to TRBJ2-7, with 7 bases lining up with TRBD2. This CDR3 spans 14 amino acids. Germline CDR1 MGHRA, CDR2 YSYEKL. The trim removed 0 bases at V and 3 bases at J, leaving 2 bases unmatched. CDR3 coding DNA: TGCGCCAGCAGCCAAGATCGGACTAGCTACGAGCAGTACTTC. Its protein is CASSQDRTSYEQYF.

V is TRBV7-9 and J is TRBJ2-3, with unresolved D. There are 12 residues in the CDR3. The V end lost 2 bases, the J end lost 4 bases, and 4 bases lay between the germline ends. Germline lookup yields CDR1 SEHNR and CDR2 FQNEAQ (reference sequence). The CDR3: CASSLSSDTQYF. DNA for the CDR3: TGTGCCAGCAGCTTATCATCAGATACGCAGTATTTT. The variable domain in full, completed from reference TRBV7-9 and TRBJ2-3, reads DTGVSQNPRHKITKRGQNVTFRCDPISEHNRLYWYRQTLGQGPEFLTYFQNEAQLEKSRLLSDRFSAERPKGSFSTLEIQRTEQGDSAMYLCASSLSSDTQYFGPGTRLTVL.

The V call is TRBV27, the J call TRBJ1-1; the D gene is possibly TRBD1 (6 bases). Germline CDR1 and CDR2: MNHEY and SMNVEV (reference sequence). This CDR3 is built from 15 residues. The germline V and J ends were trimmed by 1 base and 4 bases, with 13 bases remaining between them. The CDR3 here is CASSLLGGRLTEAFF. In DNA, the CDR3 is TGTGCCAGCAGTTTATTGGGGGGGCGCCTCACTGAAGCTTTCTTT.

The chain links TRBV7-9 to TRBJ1-5, with D perhaps TRBD1 (5 bases). The CDR3 extends over 14 amino acids. V lost 4 bases and J lost 0, with 7 bases in between. Germline V gene lookup returns CDR1 SEHNR and CDR2 FQNEAQ (reference sequence). DNA for the CDR3: TGTGCCAGCAGCTCGGACAATAGCAATCAGCCCCAGCATTTT. This encodes CASSSDNSNQPQHF.

The chain is built from TRBV4-3 and TRBJ2-6, with 7 positions matching TRBD2. The CDR3 covers 17 residues. V lost 0 bases and J lost 1; bases outside the gene matches: 3. The germline CDR1 and CDR2 sequences are LGHNA and YSLEER. CDR3 in amino acids: CASSQEVGGSGANVLTF. CDR3 DNA: TGCGCCAGCAGCCAAGAAGTGGGAGGGTCTGGGGCCAACGTCCTGACTTTC.

V is TRBV28 and J is TRBJ2-3, with 7 bases that match TRBD2. J lost 2 bases, V lost 5 bases, and 7 bases had no gene match. CDR1 is MDHEN and CDR2 is SYDVKM in the germline V gene. The CDR3 covers 15 residues. The CDR3 nucleotides read TGTGCCAGCAGTCAGTCTAGCGGAAACACAGATACGCAGTATTTT. Its protein product is CASSQSSGNTDTQYF.

This chain links TRBV6-5 with TRBJ2-2; 9 positions agree with TRBD2. The CDR3 length is 13 residues. Trimming at V came to 2 bases and at J to 8 bases, leaving 0 bases not matched to a gene. Per germline, CDR1 MNHEY and CDR2 SVGAGI. The CDR3 nucleotides read TGTGCCAGCAGTTACGCGGGAGGGGGGGAGCTGTTTTTT. Translated: CASSYAGGGELFF.